What follows are 20 T cell receptor beta chains derived from one specimen sequenced in a study of blood T cell repertoires in COVID-19. Assay used: immunoSEQ multiplex PCR; TCRdb lists only in-frame clones, some missing. The sample includes more than 150,000 clones, approximately 84% of them seen just once. The material sequenced was peripheral blood. The receptors derive from a human donor in a cohort sampled during active COVID-19.

The CDR3 sequence: CASSTLQGGQPQHF. In DNA, the CDR3 is TGTGCCAGCAGTACTCTACAGGGGGGTCAGCCCCAGCATTTT. This rearrangement joins TRBV6-5 to TRBJ1-5; 8 nucleotides agree with TRBD1. The CDR3 extends over 14 amino acids. CDR1 is MNHEY and CDR2 is SVGAGI in the germline V gene. Trimming cost V 5 bases and J 6 bases; bases outside gene matches: 6.

The chain uses TRBV3-1 (or the pseudogene TRBV3-2) and TRBJ2-7; TRBD1 agrees at 9 bases. Per the germline V gene, CDR1 is LGHDT and CDR2 is YNNKEL (reference sequence). The trim removed 4 bases at V and 0 bases at J, leaving 4 bases unmatched. CDR3 length: 15 amino acids. CDR3 amino acids: CASSPGTGSSYEQYF. The CDR3 DNA follows: TGTGCCAGCAGCCCGGGGACAGGGAGCTCCTACGAGCAGTACTTC.

The genes are TRBV9 and TRBJ1-3; 7 nucleotides align to TRBD1. This CDR3 spans 15 amino acids. CDR1 is SGDLS and CDR2 is YYNGEE in the germline V gene. V gave up 4 bases and J gave up 2 bases; unmatched junction bases: 6. This CDR3 is CASSPLRGAGNTIYF. As DNA, the CDR3 is TGTGCCAGCAGCCCCCTCAGGGGGGCTGGAAACACCATATATTTT.

This clone was seen many times. The V call is TRBV4-2, the J call TRBJ2-2; no reliable D call. CDR3 size: 12 residues. The germline CDR1 and CDR2 sequences are LGHNA and YNFKEQ. V was pared by 3 bases and J by 5 bases, with 4 bases between. The CDR3 DNA is TGTGCCAGCAGCCATCGGACCGGGGAGCTGTTTTTT. This codes for CASSHRTGELFF.

V gene TRBV4-1 combines with J gene TRBJ2-3; possibly TRBD2 for D (6 bases). Germline lookup yields CDR1 MGHRA and CDR2 YSYEKL. The CDR3 is made up of 15 amino acids. V dropped 1 base and J dropped 6 bases, with 14 bases sitting between them. CDR3 nucleotides: TGCGCCAGCAGCCAAGTTGCAGTGGAGGGCGATACGCAGTATTTT. Protein: CASSQVAVEGDTQYF.

The chain has TRBV18 and TRBJ2-6; TRBD1 might be the D (6 bases). Per the germline V gene, CDR1 is KGHSH and CDR2 is LQKENI. This CDR3 comprises 15 residues. V gave up 3 bases and J gave up 0 bases, with 6 bases separating them. CDR3 DNA sequence: TGTGCCAGCTCACCGGACAGCTCTGGGGCCAACGTCCTGACTTTC. Translated: CASSPDSSGANVLTF.

The V and J genes are TRBV19 and TRBJ2-7; weak D call: TRBD2 (6 bases). Trimming took 3 bases from V and 0 from J, leaving 12 bases between them. Germline V CDR1 and CDR2: LNHDA, SQIVND (reference sequence). The length of the CDR3 is 15 residues. The CDR3 loop is CASSMGEVFSYEQYF. The CDR3 coding sequence is TGTGCCAGTAGTATGGGGGAGGTTTTCTCCTACGAGCAGTACTTC.

The rearrangement uses TRBV11-2 and TRBJ2-1; D unresolved. The germline V and J ends were trimmed by 2 bases and 7 bases, with 6 bases remaining between them. Per germline, CDR1 SGHAT and CDR2 FQNNGV. The CDR3 is 12 residues long. The CDR3 sequence: CASSLSTNEQFF. DNA of the CDR3: TGTGCCAGCAGCTTATCTACTAATGAGCAGTTCTTC.

V gene TRBV7-9 combines with J gene TRBJ2-7; no clear D gene. Trimming shortened V by 5 bases and J by 2 bases, and 10 bases separated the two germline ends. CDR3 size: 13 residues. The germline CDR1 and CDR2 sequences are SEHNR and FQNEAQ (reference sequence). The CDR3: CASSPRVAYEQYF. CDR3 bases: TGTGCCAGCAGCCCCCGCGTGGCCTACGAGCAGTACTTC.

The V gene is TRBV30, the J gene TRBJ2-2, with TRBD2 as a possible D gene (5 bases). The germline V gene has CDR1 GTSNPN and CDR2 SVGIG (reference sequence). This CDR3 has 16 amino acids. Trimming took 3 bases from V and 3 from J, leaving 17 bases between them. The CDR3 spells CAWSEHSGVYTGELFF. The CDR3 coding sequence is TGTGCCTGGAGCGAACATTCCGGGGTCTACACCGGGGAGCTGTTTTTT.

The chain is built from TRBV19 and TRBJ1-1; no firm D call. Germline-derived CDR1 and CDR2 are LNHDA and SQIVND (reference sequence). The CDR3 totals 16 residues. V lost 3 bases to trimming and J lost 2 bases, with 16 bases between them. For the CDR3, the DNA is TGTGCCAGTAGTATTGGTTCAGAAACCCCTAACACTGAAGCTTTCTTT. Encoded protein: CASSIGSETPNTEAFF.

The genes are TRBV15 and TRBJ1-2, with TRBD1 identical over 7 bases. Trimming cost V 4 bases and J 3 bases; bases outside gene matches: 5. Germline CDR1 is LNHNV and CDR2 is YYDKDF (reference sequence). The CDR3 has 14 residues. CDR3 in amino acids: CATSTYDRDYGYTF. The CDR3 DNA is TGTGCCACCAGCACCTACGACAGGGACTATGGCTACACCTTC.

The chain combines TRBV19 with TRBJ1-1, with 11 bases that match TRBD1. Germline V gene lookup returns CDR1 LNHDA and CDR2 SQIVND (reference sequence). Trimming took 1 base from V and 5 from J; bases not matched to a gene: 6. There are 16 residues in the CDR3. CDR3 protein: CASSIGRDRGTTEAFF. Here the CDR3 DNA reads TGTGCCAGTAGTATAGGCCGGGACAGGGGGACTACTGAAGCTTTCTTT.

The rearrangement uses TRBV9 and TRBJ2-5; perhaps TRBD1 as D (6 bases). V lost 3 bases and J 1 base, leaving 10 bases between the germline ends. The CDR3 has 14 amino acids. From germline, CDR1 is SGDLS and CDR2 YYNGEE. The CDR3 spells CASSASGAQETQYF. Written as DNA, the CDR3 is TGTGCCAGCAGCGCCTCAGGGGCCCAAGAGACCCAGTACTTC.

In its sample, this clone ranks as large (0.1 to 1%). The chain is built from TRBV4-1 and TRBJ2-5, with D possibly TRBD1 on 6 matching bases. The germline gives CDR1 MGHRA, CDR2 YSYEKL. Deletions cut 3 bases from V and 4 bases from J, with 15 bases between. The CDR3 loop spans 15 amino acids. For the CDR3, the DNA is TGCGCCAGCAGCCACCTTGACAGGTCAGGAGAGACCCAGTACTTC. Amino acid sequence: CASSHLDRSGETQYF.

This clone has just a few counts. This chain uses TRBV30 with TRBJ1-1; the match to TRBD1 covers 9 bases. This CDR3 comprises 16 residues. Trimming removed 3 bases from V and 4 bases from J; junction bases left unmatched: 12. Germline values: CDR1 GTSNPN, CDR2 SVGIG (reference sequence). The CDR3 spells CAWSLTGGSRTTEAFF. The CDR3 DNA is TGTGCCTGGAGCCTCACAGGGGGCTCCCGAACCACTGAAGCTTTCTTT.

In this sample, this clone turned up once. This sequence joins TRBV7-2 and TRBJ1-2, with 9 bases matching TRBD1. In germline, CDR1 is SGHTA, CDR2 FQGNSA. The CDR3 length is 15 residues. V was pared by 2 bases and J by 9 bases, with 10 bases of the junction left unmatched. The CDR3 spells CASSLLGQGRDRYTF. Written as DNA, the CDR3 is TGTGCCAGCAGCTTACTCGGACAGGGGAGAGATCGCTACACCTTC.

Only one count was recorded for this clone. CDR3 loop: CASSQDRQGYSEQYF. The CDR3 nucleotides read TGCGCCAGCAGCCAAGATAGGCAGGGTTACTCCGAGCAGTACTTC. V gene TRBV4-1 combines with J gene TRBJ2-7, with a tentative D call TRBD1 (5 bases). V was shortened by 0 bases and J by 6 bases, with 15 bases between the two germline ends. CDR1 and CDR2 (germline): MGHRA, YSYEKL. CDR3 length: 15 residues.

This rearrangement joins TRBV5-5 to TRBJ2-7, with no clear D. CDR1 and CDR2 (germline): SGHKS, YYEKEE (reference sequence). The V end was cut by 1 base, the J end by 8 bases, with 25 bases between. The CDR3 contains 17 residues. CDR3 amino acids: CASSLSLSLGRSLQQYF. As DNA, the CDR3 is TGTGCCAGCAGCTTGTCCCTCTCTTTGGGCAGGTCCCTTCAGCAGTACTTC.

The rearrangement joins TRBV11-2 to TRBJ2-5; TRBD1 might be the D (5 bases). In germline, CDR1 is SGHAT, CDR2 FQNNGV. This CDR3 region has 13 residues. V was cut by 6 bases and J by 6 bases, with 14 bases left in between. CDR3 DNA: TGTGCCAGCAGACCCCTGGGGCGAAAGACCCAGTACTTC. Translating it yields CASRPLGRKTQYF.